The 23 T cell receptor beta chains given below trace back to one sample, sequenced in a study of control samples from healthy donors and cancer patients. The table came from immunoSEQ multiplex PCR; TCRdb's copy has only in-frame clones and leaves some out. This sample has more than 150,000 clones, with over 80% found just once. Source material: blood. These receptors all come from a man aged 18-30 years in good health.

Worth noting for this clone: The sample carries other DNA sequences with the same CDR3. The V call is TRBV18, the J call TRBJ1-6; D possibly corresponds to TRBD1 (6 bases). Between the trimmed V and J ends, which lost 6 bases and 7 bases, there was a span of 10 bases. CDR1 and CDR2 from the germline V gene are KGHSH and LQKENI. The CDR3 is 13 residues long. In DNA form, the CDR3 reads TGTGCCAGCTCGCCTCAGGGGAATTCACCCCTCCACTTT. This codes for CASSPQGNSPLHF. The full variable domain, its missing parts supplied by reference TRBV18 and TRBJ1-6, is NAGVMQNPRHLVRRRGQEARLRCSPMKGHSHVYWYRQLPEEGLKFMVYLQKENIIDESGMPKERFSAEFPKEGPSILRIQQVVRGDSAAYFCASSPQGNSPLHFGNGTRLTVT.

The CDR3 region has the DNA TGTGCCAGCAGCCCCGGGCGGAACACTGAAGCTTTCTTT. Translated: CASSPGRNTEAFF. The chain is built from TRBV9 and TRBJ1-1; D ambiguous. V was clipped by 4 bases and J by 1 base, with 8 bases between them. The CDR3 contains 13 residues. CDR1 is SGDLS, CDR2 YYNGEE, per germline.

V and J are TRBV30 and TRBJ2-7; TRBD1 matches 9 bases. There are 13 residues in the CDR3. CDR1 is GTSNPN, CDR2 SVGIG, per germline (reference sequence). With 5 bases clipped from V and 3 bases from J, the junction kept 5 bases outside the gene matches. The CDR3 DNA is TGTGCCTGGGAGACAGGGGGACTCTACGAGCAGTACTTC. Its protein product is CAWETGGLYEQYF.

The V and J genes are TRBV12-2 and TRBJ2-7; no DNA check was done on the table's D call, TRBD2. TRBV12-2 counts as a pseudogene. CDR3 size: 19 residues. CDR3 protein: CARRAATSGGGGITYEQYF. CDR3 coding DNA: TGTGCAAGGCGCGCCGCAACGAGCGGGGGGGGAGGGATTACGTACGAGCAGTACTTC.

This clone has just a few counts. The V and J genes are TRBV2 and TRBJ1-2; weak D call: TRBD1 (5 bases). Germline V lookup: CDR1 SNHLY, CDR2 FYNNEI. Trimming pared 7 bases from V and 8 bases from J, leaving 20 bases between. There are 14 residues in the CDR3. CDR3 DNA sequence: TGTGCCAGCACCGAACGGGCCTGGGGCTCCGGCTACACCTTC. It yields the protein CASTERAWGSGYTF.

The rearrangement uses TRBV15 and TRBJ1-4; 7 bases agree with TRBD1. Looked up from germline, CDR1 is LNHNV and CDR2 is YYDKDF (reference sequence). The V and J ends lost 2 bases and 4 bases, in that order; junction bases with no gene match: 7. The CDR3 totals 16 residues. In nucleotides, the CDR3 is TGTGCCACCAGCAGAAGTCTAGGGGGCAATAATGAAAAACTGTTTTTT. Protein sequence: CATSRSLGGNNEKLFF. The whole variable domain, remainder taken from reference TRBV15 and TRBJ1-4, is DAMVIQNPRYQVTQFGKPVTLSCSQTLNHNVMYWYQQKSSQAPKLLFHYYDKDFNNEADTPDNFQSRRPNTSFCFLDIRSPGLGDTAMYLCATSRSLGGNNEKLFFGSGTQLSVL.

The chain couples TRBV19 to TRBJ2-7; D possibly corresponds to TRBD2 (5 bases). The CDR3 is made up of 14 amino acids. The germline gives CDR1 LNHDA, CDR2 SQIVND (reference sequence). Trimming took 6 bases from V and 1 from J, leaving 13 bases between them. The CDR3 nucleotides are TGTGCCAGTAGACTCGCGGGTGGATCCTACGAGCAGTACTTC. Translation gives CASRLAGGSYEQYF. Looking up the rest from reference TRBV19 and TRBJ2-7 gives the full variable domain: DGGITQSPKYLFRKEGQNVTLSCEQNLNHDAMYWYRQDPGQGLRLIYYSQIVNDFQKGDIAEGYSVSREKKESFPLTVTSAQKNPTAFYLCASRLAGGSYEQYFGPGTRLTVT.

J is TRBJ2-5 and V is TRBV7-9; D unclear. V was pared by 5 bases and J by 3 bases, with 7 bases between. CDR1 SEHNR and CDR2 FQNEAQ come from the germline V gene (reference sequence). The CDR3 has 12 residues. CDR3 in DNA: TGTGCCAGCAGCCGCCTAGAAGAGACCCAGTACTTC. It encodes CASSRLEETQYF.

This chain connects TRBV4-1 to TRBJ2-7, with TRBD1 matching over 9 bases. The CDR3 is made up of 17 amino acids. CDR1 and CDR2 (germline): MGHRA, YSYEKL. V dropped 4 bases and J dropped 1; count of bases not matched to a gene: 11. The CDR3 reads CASSRQAQGALSYEQYF. The CDR3 coding sequence is TGCGCCAGCAGCCGACAAGCACAGGGGGCGTTGTCCTACGAGCAGTACTTC.

The rearrangement links TRBV13 to TRBJ2-3, with D possibly being TRBD1 (5 bases). V was cut by 2 bases and J by 4 bases, with 7 bases left in between. The CDR3 is 13 amino acids. Germline V gene lookup returns CDR1 PRHDT and CDR2 FYEKMQ (reference sequence). CDR3: CASSLKGSDTQYF. In DNA form, the CDR3 reads TGTGCCAGCAGCTTAAAGGGGTCAGATACGCAGTATTTT.

The V gene is TRBV24-1, the J gene TRBJ1-4; D remains ambiguous. CDR1 is KGHDR and CDR2 is SFDVKD in the germline V gene. The germline V and J ends were trimmed by 4 bases and 9 bases, with 17 bases remaining between them. The CDR3 loop spans 15 amino acids. CDR3 loop: CATSDPRSPNKKLFF. Here the CDR3 DNA reads TGTGCCACCAGTGACCCGAGGTCCCCGAATAAAAAACTGTTTTTT.

V gene TRBV6-4 combines with J gene TRBJ1-5; D gene uncertain. The germline gives CDR1 MRHNA, CDR2 SNTAGT. The CDR3 is made up of 13 amino acids. V was pared by 3 bases and J by 6 bases, with 9 bases between. For the CDR3, the DNA is TGTGCCAGCAGTGAGGGTTCGGGTCAGCCCCAGCATTTT. Protein sequence: CASSEGSGQPQHF.

The V call is TRBV10-1, the J call TRBJ1-4; 7 bases match TRBD1. V shed 5 bases, J shed 3 bases, and the junction held 12 bases outside the gene matches. From germline, CDR1 is WNHNN and CDR2 SYGVQD (reference sequence). The CDR3 length is 17 residues. The CDR3 sequence: CASSHPTGVTSNEKLFF. CDR3 nucleotide sequence: TGCGCCAGCAGTCATCCCACAGGGGTTACTTCTAATGAAAAACTGTTTTTT.

In this sample, this clone turned up once. The chain joins TRBV6-5 to TRBJ1-4; tentatively, D is TRBD1 (5 bases). CDR1 is MNHEY, CDR2 SVGAGI, per germline. V dropped 2 bases and J dropped 7 bases, with 8 bases sitting between them. The CDR3 is 13 residues long. The CDR3 is CASSYGQGEKLFF. As DNA, the CDR3 is TGTGCCAGCAGTTACGGGCAGGGTGAAAAACTGTTTTTT.

V gene TRBV2 combines with J gene TRBJ1-2; possibly TRBD1 for D (5 bases). The CDR3 loop spans 14 amino acids. Germline CDR1 SNHLY, CDR2 FYNNEI. Deletions cut 3 bases from V and 2 bases from J, with 10 bases between. DNA for the CDR3: TGTGCCAGCAGTGACAAAGACAGAAACTATGGCTACACCTTC. Translating gives CASSDKDRNYGYTF.

The rearrangement links TRBV10-3 to TRBJ1-2; 12 positions match TRBD1. V lost 1 base and J lost 6; bases outside the gene matches: 6. This CDR3 region has 16 residues. Germline V gives CDR1 ENHRY, CDR2 SYGVKD. CDR3 amino acids: CAISEYPGQGANGYTF. The CDR3 region has the DNA TGTGCCATCAGTGAGTACCCGGGACAGGGGGCTAATGGCTACACCTTC.

This chain's CDR3 is CAISDPTTANTEAFF. For the CDR3, the DNA is TGTGCCATCAGTGACCCTACAACCGCGAACACTGAAGCTTTCTTT. The chain has TRBV10-3 and TRBJ1-1, with D uncertain. CDR1 is ENHRY and CDR2 is SYGVKD in the germline V gene. The CDR3 is made up of 15 amino acids. Deletions cut 3 bases from V and 1 base from J, with 12 bases between.

This clone appeared once. This chain connects TRBV6-5 to TRBJ1-5; D perhaps matches TRBD1 (6 bases). The V end lost 7 bases, the J end lost 7 bases, and 17 bases lay between the germline ends. The CDR3 length is 14 residues. Germline V gives CDR1 MNHEY, CDR2 SVGAGI. CDR3 amino acids: CASTRAGVEQPQHF. In DNA, the CDR3 is TGTGCCAGCACCCGAGCAGGGGTGGAACAGCCCCAGCATTTT.

CDR3 amino acids: CASRDSYEQYF. In DNA form, the CDR3 reads TGTGCCAGCAGGGACAGTTACGAGCAGTACTTC. J is TRBJ2-7 and V is TRBV5-8; D is perhaps TRBD1 (6 bases). The CDR3 contains 11 residues. V lost 5 bases, J lost 4 bases, and 7 bases lay in between. Germline CDR1 SGHTS, CDR2 YDEGEE.

The V and J genes are TRBV9 and TRBJ2-1; perhaps TRBD2 as D (6 bases). V was trimmed by 0 bases and J by 6 bases, leaving 7 bases between them. The CDR3 has 13 residues. Germline CDR1 and CDR2: SGDLS and YYNGEE. In nucleotides, the CDR3 is TGTGCCAGCAGCGTAGGGAGGGCCAATGAGCAGTTCTTC. This encodes CASSVGRANEQFF. The variable domain in full, completed from reference TRBV9 and TRBJ2-1, reads DSGVTQTPKHLITATGQRVTLRCSPRSGDLSVYWYQQSLDQGLQFLIQYYNGEERAKGNILERFSAQQFPDLHSELNLSSLELGDSALYFCASSVGRANEQFFGPGTRLTVL.

The chain carries TRBV19 and TRBJ2-7; either TRBD1 or TRBD2 may fit D (6 bases each). The CDR3 length is 13 residues. V dropped 11 bases and J dropped 2 bases, with 16 bases sitting between them. Per the germline V gene, CDR1 is LNHDA and CDR2 is SQIVND (reference sequence). Here the CDR3 DNA reads TGTGCCTCGGGGGCAGGTCCGACCTACGAGCAGTACTTC. Residues: CASGAGPTYEQYF.

J is TRBJ1-4 and V is TRBV6-4, with unresolved D. CDR3 length: 13 residues. Germline CDR1 is MRHNA and CDR2 is SNTAGT. The V end lost 6 bases, the J end lost 3 bases, and 8 bases lay between the germline ends. CDR3 sequence (DNA): TGTGCCAGCAGCGCCTCCGCTAATGAAAAACTGTTTTTT. This sequence encodes CASSASANEKLFF.

The V and J genes are TRBV5-1 and TRBJ2-2, with D unresolved. Looked up from germline, CDR1 is SGHRS and CDR2 is YFSETQ. V was clipped by 0 bases and J by 2 bases, with 11 bases between them. The CDR3 totals 16 residues. CDR3 in amino acids: CASSLGLPTNTGELFF. For the CDR3, the DNA is TGCGCCAGCAGCTTGGGGCTCCCGACCAACACCGGGGAGCTGTTTTTT.